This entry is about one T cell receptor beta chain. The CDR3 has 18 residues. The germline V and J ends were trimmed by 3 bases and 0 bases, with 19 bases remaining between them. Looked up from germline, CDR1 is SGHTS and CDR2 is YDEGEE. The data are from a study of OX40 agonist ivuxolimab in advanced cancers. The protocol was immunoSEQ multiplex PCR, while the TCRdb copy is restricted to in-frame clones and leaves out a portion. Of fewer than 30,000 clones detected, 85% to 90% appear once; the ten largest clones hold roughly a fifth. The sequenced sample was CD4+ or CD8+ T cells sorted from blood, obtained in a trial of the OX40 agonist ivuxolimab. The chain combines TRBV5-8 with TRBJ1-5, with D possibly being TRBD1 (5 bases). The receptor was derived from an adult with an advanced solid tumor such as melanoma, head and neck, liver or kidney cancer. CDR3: CASSSWTTLLYSNQPQHF. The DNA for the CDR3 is TGTGCCAGCAGCTCCTGGACAACCCTCCTTTATAGCAATCAGCCCCAGCATTTT.